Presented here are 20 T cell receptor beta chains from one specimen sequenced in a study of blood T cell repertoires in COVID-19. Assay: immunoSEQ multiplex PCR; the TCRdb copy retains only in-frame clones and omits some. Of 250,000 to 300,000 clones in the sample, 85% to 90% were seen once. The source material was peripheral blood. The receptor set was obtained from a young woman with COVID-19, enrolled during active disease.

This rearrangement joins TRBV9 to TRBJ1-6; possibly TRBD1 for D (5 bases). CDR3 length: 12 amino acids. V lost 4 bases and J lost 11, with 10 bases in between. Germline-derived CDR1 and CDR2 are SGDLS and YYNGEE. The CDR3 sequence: CASSIDSPPLHF. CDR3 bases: TGTGCCAGCAGCATCGACAGTCCACCCCTCCACTTT.

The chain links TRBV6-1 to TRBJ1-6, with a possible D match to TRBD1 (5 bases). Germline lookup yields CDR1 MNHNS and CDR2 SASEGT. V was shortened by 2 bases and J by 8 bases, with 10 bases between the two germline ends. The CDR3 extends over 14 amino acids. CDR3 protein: CASSERGFYSPLHF. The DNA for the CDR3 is TGTGCCAGCAGTGAACGGGGGTTTTATTCACCCCTCCACTTT.

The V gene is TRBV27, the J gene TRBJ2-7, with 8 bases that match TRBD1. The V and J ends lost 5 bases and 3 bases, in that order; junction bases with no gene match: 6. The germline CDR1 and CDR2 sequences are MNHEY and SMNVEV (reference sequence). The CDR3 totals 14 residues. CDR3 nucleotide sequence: TGTGCCAGCAGTCCAATAACAGGGGGCTACGAGCAGTACTTC. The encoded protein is CASSPITGGYEQYF.

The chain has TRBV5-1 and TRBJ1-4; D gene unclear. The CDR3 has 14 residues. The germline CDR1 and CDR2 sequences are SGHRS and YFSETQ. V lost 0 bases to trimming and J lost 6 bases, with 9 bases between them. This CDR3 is CASSLEKPHEKLFF. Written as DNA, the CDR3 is TGCGCCAGCAGCTTGGAGAAGCCCCATGAAAAACTGTTTTTT.

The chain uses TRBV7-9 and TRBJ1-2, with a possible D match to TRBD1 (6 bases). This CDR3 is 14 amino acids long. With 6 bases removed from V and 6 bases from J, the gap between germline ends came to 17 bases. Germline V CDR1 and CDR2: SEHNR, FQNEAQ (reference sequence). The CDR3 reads CASSVRGGGHGYTF. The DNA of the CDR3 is TGTGCCAGCAGTGTCAGGGGCGGGGGCCATGGCTACACCTTC. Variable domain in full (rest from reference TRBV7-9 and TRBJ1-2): DTGVSQNPRHKITKRGQNVTFRCDPISEHNRLYWYRQTLGQGPEFLTYFQNEAQLEKSRLLSDRFSAERPKGSFSTLEIQRTEQGDSAMYLCASSVRGGGHGYTFGSGTRLTVV.

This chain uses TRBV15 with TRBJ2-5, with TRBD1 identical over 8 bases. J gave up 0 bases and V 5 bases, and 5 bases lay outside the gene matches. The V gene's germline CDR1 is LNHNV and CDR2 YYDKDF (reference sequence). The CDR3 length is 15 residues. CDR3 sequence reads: CATSPRDRNQETQYF. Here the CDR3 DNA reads TGTGCCACCAGCCCCCGGGACAGGAACCAAGAGACCCAGTACTTC.

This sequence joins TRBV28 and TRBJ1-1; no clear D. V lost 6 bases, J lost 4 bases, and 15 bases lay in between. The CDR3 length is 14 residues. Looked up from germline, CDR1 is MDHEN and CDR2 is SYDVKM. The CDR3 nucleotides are TGTGCCAGCAGCCCTTGGAGGAACGGCACTGAAGCTTTCTTT. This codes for CASSPWRNGTEAFF.

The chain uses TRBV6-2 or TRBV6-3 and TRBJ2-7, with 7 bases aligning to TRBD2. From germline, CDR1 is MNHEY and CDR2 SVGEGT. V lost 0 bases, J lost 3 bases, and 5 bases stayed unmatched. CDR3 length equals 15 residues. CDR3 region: CASSYSRSGVYEQYF. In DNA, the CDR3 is TGTGCCAGCAGTTACTCGAGAAGCGGGGTCTACGAGCAGTACTTC.

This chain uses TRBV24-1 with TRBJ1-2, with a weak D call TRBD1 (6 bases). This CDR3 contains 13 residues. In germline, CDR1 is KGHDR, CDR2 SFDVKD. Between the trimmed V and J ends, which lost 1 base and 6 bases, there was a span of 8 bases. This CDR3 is CATSDFPGDGYTF. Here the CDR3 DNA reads TGTGCCACCAGTGATTTCCCAGGGGATGGCTACACCTTC.

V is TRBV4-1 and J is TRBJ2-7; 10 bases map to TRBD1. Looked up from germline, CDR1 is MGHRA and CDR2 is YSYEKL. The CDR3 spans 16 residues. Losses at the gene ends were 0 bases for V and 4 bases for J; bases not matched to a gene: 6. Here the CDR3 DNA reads TGCGCCAGCAGCCAAGAAGGGGGACAGGGGTTTTACGAGCAGTACTTC. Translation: CASSQEGGQGFYEQYF.

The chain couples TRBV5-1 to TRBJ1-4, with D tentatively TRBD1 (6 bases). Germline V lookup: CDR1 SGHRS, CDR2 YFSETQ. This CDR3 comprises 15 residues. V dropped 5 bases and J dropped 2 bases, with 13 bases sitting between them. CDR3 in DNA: TGCGCCAGCAGGGGAACAGGGTACACTAATGAAAAACTGTTTTTT. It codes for CASRGTGYTNEKLFF.

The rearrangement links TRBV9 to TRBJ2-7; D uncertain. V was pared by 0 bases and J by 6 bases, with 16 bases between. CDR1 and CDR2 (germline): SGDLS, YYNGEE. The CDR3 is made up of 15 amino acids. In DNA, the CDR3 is TGTGCCAGCAGCGTAGGATCCTTACCGATGAGCGAGCAGTACTTC. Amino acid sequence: CASSVGSLPMSEQYF.

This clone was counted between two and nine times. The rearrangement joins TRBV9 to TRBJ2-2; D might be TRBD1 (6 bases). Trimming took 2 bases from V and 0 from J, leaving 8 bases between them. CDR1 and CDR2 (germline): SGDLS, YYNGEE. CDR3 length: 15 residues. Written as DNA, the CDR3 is TGTGCCAGCAGCGTGGGACATTCGAACACCGGGGAGCTGTTTTTT. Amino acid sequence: CASSVGHSNTGELFF.

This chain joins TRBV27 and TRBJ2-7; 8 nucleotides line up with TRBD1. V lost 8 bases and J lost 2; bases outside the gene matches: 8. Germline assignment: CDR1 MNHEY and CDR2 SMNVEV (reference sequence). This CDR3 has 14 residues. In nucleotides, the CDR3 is TGTGCCAGCGGCAGGGGGACAGGTCCCTACGAGCAGTACTTC. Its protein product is CASGRGTGPYEQYF.

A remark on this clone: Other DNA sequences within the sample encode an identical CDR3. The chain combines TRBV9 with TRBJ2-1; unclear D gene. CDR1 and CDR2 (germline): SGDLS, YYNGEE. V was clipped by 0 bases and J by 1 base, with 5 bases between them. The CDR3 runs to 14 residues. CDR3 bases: TGTGCCAGCAGCGTAGTGTCGTCCTACAATGAGCAGTTCTTC. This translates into CASSVVSSYNEQFF.

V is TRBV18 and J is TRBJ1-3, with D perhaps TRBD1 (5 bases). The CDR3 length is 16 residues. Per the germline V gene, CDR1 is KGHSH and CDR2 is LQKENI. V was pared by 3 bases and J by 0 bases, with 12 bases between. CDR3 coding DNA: TGTGCCAGCTCACCGCAGGGAATCGTCTCTGGAAACACCATATATTTT. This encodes CASSPQGIVSGNTIYF.

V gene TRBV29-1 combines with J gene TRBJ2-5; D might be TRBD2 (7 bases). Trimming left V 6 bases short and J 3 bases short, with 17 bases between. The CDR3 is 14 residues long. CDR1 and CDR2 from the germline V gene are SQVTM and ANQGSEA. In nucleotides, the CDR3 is TGCAGCGTCCATGGGGGGCTAGCGGAAGAGACCCAGTACTTC. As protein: CSVHGGLAEETQYF.

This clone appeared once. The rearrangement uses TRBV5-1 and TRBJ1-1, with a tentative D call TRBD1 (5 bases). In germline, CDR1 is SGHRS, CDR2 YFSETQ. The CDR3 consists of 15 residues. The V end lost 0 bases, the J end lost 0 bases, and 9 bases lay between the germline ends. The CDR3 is CASSLVADMNTEAFF. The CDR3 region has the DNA TGCGCCAGCAGCTTGGTGGCGGACATGAACACTGAAGCTTTCTTT.

CDR3 in DNA: TGTGCCAGCAGCTCGGGGACTGCGTGGGGCTTCCAAGAGACCCAGTACTTC. Its translation: CASSSGTAWGFQETQYF. This chain links TRBV7-9 with TRBJ2-5, with D possibly being TRBD2 (6 bases). This CDR3 has 17 residues. V was pared by 4 bases and J by 1 base, with 19 bases between. Per the germline V gene, CDR1 is SEHNR and CDR2 is FQNEAQ (reference sequence).

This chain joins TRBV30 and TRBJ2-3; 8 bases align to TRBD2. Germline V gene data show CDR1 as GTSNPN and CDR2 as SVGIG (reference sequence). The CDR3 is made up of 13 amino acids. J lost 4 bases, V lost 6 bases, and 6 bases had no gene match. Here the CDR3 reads CACYSGTADTQYF. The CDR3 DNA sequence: TGTGCCTGCTATAGCGGGACCGCAGATACGCAGTATTTT. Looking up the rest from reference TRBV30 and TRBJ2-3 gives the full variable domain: SQTIHQWPATLVQPVGSPLSLECTVEGTSNPNLYWYRQAAGRGLQLLFYSVGIGQISSEVPQNLSASRPQDRQFILSSKKLLLSDSGFYLCACYSGTADTQYFGPGTRLTVL.